Listed here are 20 T cell receptor beta chains from one sample, sequenced in a study of T cells in Graves' hyperthyroidism and ophthalmopathy. RNA transcripts yielded amplified TCR beta CDR3 regions. HTBI primers drove first-round RT-PCR of the TCR CDR3. TCRdb ran MiXCR on the multiplex PCR reads and lists one entry per CDR3 protein. The repertoire has around 250,000 distinct CDR3 sequences, approximately 15% of them found once; the top ten carry roughly 13%. Material: blood. The receptors derive from a woman aged 40 to 50 with Graves' hyperthyroidism that later progressed to Graves' ophthalmopathy.

This clonotype was seen at least ten times. The CDR3 bases are TGCAGTGCTAGAGATCGTCGGAACAGGGGCGAGCAGTACTTC. This codes for CSARDRRNRGEQYF. This sequence joins TRBV20-1 and TRBJ2-7; 7 positions match TRBD1. The length of the CDR3 is 14 residues. The V gene end was trimmed by 0 bases and the J gene end by 6 bases; junction bases not matched to a gene: 8. CDR1 DFQATT and CDR2 SNEGSKA come from the germline V gene (reference sequence).

This clonotype showed up many times. This chain links TRBV28 with TRBJ1-1; TRBD1 matches at 10 bases. CDR3 length equals 16 residues. Germline-derived CDR1 and CDR2 are MDHEN and SYDVKM. Trimming took 5 bases from V and 1 from J; bases not matched to a gene: 7. This CDR3 is CASSMIRTGGNTEAFF. In nucleotides, the CDR3 is TGTGCCAGCAGTATGATACGGACAGGGGGGAACACTGAAGCTTTCTTT.

Comment on this clonotype: A single base separates this from a much larger clone, so it may be a read error. The chain is built from TRBV18 and TRBJ1-5; D might be TRBD1 (6 bases). Between the trimmed V and J ends, which lost 2 bases and 5 bases, there was a span of 10 bases. Germline CDR1 is KGHSH and CDR2 is LQKENI. There are 14 residues in the CDR3. The chain's CDR3 is CASSPLEGDQPQHF. CDR3 DNA sequence: TGTGCCAGCTCACCATTGGAGGGGGATCAGCCCCAGCATTTT. The whole variable domain, filled in from reference TRBV18 and TRBJ1-5, reads NAGVMQNPRHLVRRRGQEARLRCSPMKGHSHVYWYRQLPEEGLKFMVYLQKENIIDESGMPKERFSAEFPKEGPSILRIQQVVRGDSAAYFCASSPLEGDQPQHFGDGTRLSIL.

This clonotype was counted many times. The genes are TRBV19 and TRBJ2-3, with TRBD2 matching over 7 bases. Trimming at V came to 0 bases and at J to 6 bases, leaving 0 bases not matched to a gene. The CDR3 runs 13 residues. Germline V gene lookup returns CDR1 LNHDA and CDR2 SQIVND (reference sequence). The CDR3 bases are TGTGCCAGTAGTATAGAGGGAGGGGATACGCAGTATTTT. Protein sequence: CASSIEGGDTQYF.

This clonotype occurred many times. The chain combines TRBV29-1 with TRBJ2-7, with 7 bases lining up with TRBD2. The CDR3 runs to 14 residues. Germline assignment: CDR1 SQVTM and CDR2 ANQGSEA. V was pared by 7 bases and J by 4 bases, with 13 bases of the junction left unmatched. The CDR3, as DNA: TGCAGCGGCAAGGAGAGCGGGATTAGATACGAGCAGTACTTC. It specifies CSGKESGIRYEQYF.

This clonotype was picked up many times. The CDR3 sequence is CSVGGVGDKENTGELFF. CDR3 DNA sequence: TGCAGCGTTGGGGGAGTAGGGGACAAGGAGAACACCGGGGAGCTGTTTTTT. J is TRBJ2-2 and V is TRBV29-1, with D tentatively TRBD1 (6 bases). This CDR3 has 17 residues. V was shortened by 4 bases and J by 1 base, with 19 bases between the two germline ends. CDR1 SQVTM and CDR2 ANQGSEA come from the germline V gene.

In its sample, this clonotype was seen many times. V gene TRBV30 combines with J gene TRBJ1-1, with unresolved D. This CDR3 region has 14 residues. Germline CDR1 GTSNPN, CDR2 SVGIG (reference sequence). The germline V and J ends were trimmed by 0 bases and 0 bases, with 8 bases remaining between them. CDR3 residues: CAWSVARMNTEAFF. For the CDR3, the DNA is TGTGCCTGGAGTGTAGCGCGCATGAACACTGAAGCTTTCTTT.

This clonotype showed up many times. The V call is TRBV6-2 or TRBV6-3, the J call TRBJ2-1; 10 bases line up with TRBD1. The CDR3 length is 16 residues. V trimming: 5 bases; J trimming: 2 bases; junction bases outside the gene matches: 6. From germline, CDR1 is MNHEY and CDR2 SVGEGT. CDR3 region: CASSKDRGYAYNEQFF. The CDR3 DNA reads as TGTGCCAGCAGTAAGGACAGGGGGTATGCCTACAATGAGCAGTTCTTC.

This chain connects TRBV5-1 to TRBJ1-4; D possibly corresponds to TRBD1 (6 bases). Germline V gene data show CDR1 as SGHRS and CDR2 as YFSETQ. This CDR3 is 15 amino acids long. The V gene lost 1 base and the J gene lost 2 bases, with 9 bases spanning the gap. The CDR3 protein is CASSLSGVTNEKLFF. The DNA for the CDR3 is TGCGCCAGCAGCTTGTCAGGGGTGACTAATGAAAAACTGTTTTTT.

Only a few counts were recorded for this clonotype. V is TRBV7-9 and J is TRBJ1-1, with a tentative D call TRBD1 (6 bases). The CDR3 runs 14 residues. V dropped 2 bases and J dropped 5 bases, with 12 bases sitting between them. Germline values: CDR1 SEHNR, CDR2 FQNEAQ (reference sequence). As DNA, the CDR3 is TGTGCCAGCAGCTTATACAGGGCGGGAACTGAAGCTTTCTTT. It is translated as CASSLYRAGTEAFF.

The chain employs TRBV6-1 and TRBJ2-6; D is unresolved. Germline V gene sequence: CDR1 MNHNS, CDR2 SASEGT. The CDR3 extends over 15 amino acids. Trimming pared 7 bases from V and 1 base from J, leaving 11 bases between. The CDR3 is CASTVDFSGANVLTF. The CDR3 region has the DNA TGTGCCAGCACTGTCGACTTTTCTGGGGCCAACGTCCTGACTTTC.

In this sample, this clonotype turned up many times. The chain joins TRBV10-3 to TRBJ2-7, with 11 bases matching TRBD2. This CDR3 comprises 15 residues. V dropped 6 bases and J dropped 0; count of bases not matched to a gene: 4. Germline V gene lookup returns CDR1 ENHRY and CDR2 SYGVKD. The CDR3 region has the DNA TGTGCCATCAGGGGGACTAGCGGACCCTCCTACGAGCAGTACTTC. Protein: CAIRGTSGPSYEQYF.

This clonotype was observed at least ten times. The DNA for the CDR3 is TGTGCCAGGATCAAAACCCCGGGACTAGCGGGTTTAAATGAGCAGTTCTTC. This encodes CARIKTPGLAGLNEQFF. The V call is TRBV19, the J call TRBJ2-1; 12 bases align to TRBD2. The germline gives CDR1 LNHDA, CDR2 SQIVND (reference sequence). J lost 7 bases, V lost 9 bases, and 16 bases had no gene match. The CDR3 loop spans 17 amino acids.

This clonotype has only a few counts. The chain combines TRBV19 with TRBJ1-5; TRBD1 agrees at 7 bases. The CDR3 is made up of 16 amino acids. The J segment lost 1 base and the V segment lost 4 bases, leaving 7 bases of the junction unmatched. Germline CDR1 reads LNHDA; CDR2 reads SQIVND (reference sequence). CDR3 sequence: CASSTDRALSNQPQHF. Here the CDR3 DNA reads TGTGCCAGTAGTACCGACAGGGCGCTAAGCAATCAGCCCCAGCATTTT.

The chain carries TRBV9 and TRBJ2-1; no definite D call. The CDR3 is 16 residues long. Germline V CDR1 and CDR2: SGDLS, YYNGEE. The V end lost 3 bases, the J end lost 0 bases, and 13 bases lay between the germline ends. CDR3 DNA: TGTGCCAGCAGCGCTACATACGGAAGCTCCTACAATGAGCAGTTCTTC. The encoded protein is CASSATYGSSYNEQFF. The full variable domain, rest sourced from reference TRBV9 and TRBJ2-1, is DSGVTQTPKHLITATGQRVTLRCSPRSGDLSVYWYQQSLDQGLQFLIQYYNGEERAKGNILERFSAQQFPDLHSELNLSSLELGDSALYFCASSATYGSSYNEQFFGPGTRLTVL.

This clonotype was observed at least ten times. V usage is TRBV28 and J usage is TRBJ2-3; 10 bases fit TRBD2. V lost 3 bases, J lost 1 base, and 1 base stayed unmatched. Germline CDR1 MDHEN, CDR2 SYDVKM. CDR3 length: 15 residues. CDR3 bases: TGTGCCAGCAGTTTCCTAGCGGGAGGCACAGATACGCAGTATTTT. This sequence encodes CASSFLAGGTDTQYF.

This clonotype was seen ten or more times. This chain joins TRBV2 and TRBJ2-6; 8 positions match TRBD2. CDR3 length: 18 amino acids. Per the germline V gene, CDR1 is SNHLY and CDR2 is FYNNEI. Unmatched junction bases numbered 12, after V lost 6 bases and J lost 2 bases. The CDR3 DNA follows: TGTGCCAGCAGGGATACTAGCGGTACCAGGCCTGGGGCCAACGTCCTGACTTTC. It specifies CASRDTSGTRPGANVLTF.

This clonotype was detected a few times. Given a much more abundant clone one base away, this may be a read error. This rearrangement joins TRBV30 to TRBJ2-1, with D perhaps matching TRBD1 or TRBD2 (5 bases each). CDR3 length: 15 amino acids. The germline CDR1 and CDR2 sequences are GTSNPN and SVGIG (reference sequence). V lost 2 bases and J lost 0, with 11 bases in between. CDR3 DNA sequence: TGTGCCTGGAGTCGAGGGGTCGTCTCCTACAATGAGCAGTTCTTC. Protein sequence: CAWSRGVVSYNEQFF.

The table lists this clonotype with many counts. A read error may produce the germline difference seen at one junction end. The rearrangement links TRBV2 to TRBJ1-2, with D perhaps TRBD1 (5 bases). CDR1 SNHLY and CDR2 FYNNEI come from the germline V gene. The CDR3 runs to 11 residues. The CDR3 coding sequence is TGTGCCAGCAGAGAAGGGGCTGACTACACCTTC. This codes for CASREGADYTF.

In its sample, this clonotype was seen many times. The J gene is TRBJ2-1, the V gene TRBV11-2; 11 bases match TRBD2. This CDR3 is built from 15 residues. Germline-derived CDR1 and CDR2 are SGHAT and FQNNGV. With 8 bases clipped from V and 0 bases from J, the junction kept 3 bases outside the gene matches. DNA for the CDR3: TGTGCCAGCCGACTAGCGGGGACCTCCTACAATGAGCAGTTCTTC. As protein: CASRLAGTSYNEQFF.